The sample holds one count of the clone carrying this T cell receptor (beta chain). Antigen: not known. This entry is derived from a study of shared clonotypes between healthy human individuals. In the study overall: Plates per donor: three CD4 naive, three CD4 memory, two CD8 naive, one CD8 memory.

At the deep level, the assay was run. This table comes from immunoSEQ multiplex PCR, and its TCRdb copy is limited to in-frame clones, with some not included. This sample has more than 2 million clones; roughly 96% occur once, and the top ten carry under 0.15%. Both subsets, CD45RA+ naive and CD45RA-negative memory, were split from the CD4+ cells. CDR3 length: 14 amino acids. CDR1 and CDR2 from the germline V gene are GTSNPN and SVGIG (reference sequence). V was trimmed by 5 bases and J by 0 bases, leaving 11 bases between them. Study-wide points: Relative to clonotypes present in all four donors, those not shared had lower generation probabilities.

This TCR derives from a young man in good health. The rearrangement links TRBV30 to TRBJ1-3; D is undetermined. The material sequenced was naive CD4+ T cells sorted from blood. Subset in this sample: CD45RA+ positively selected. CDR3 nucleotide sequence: TGTGCCTGGCACAACGGTTTCTCTGGAAACACCATATATTTT. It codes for CAWHNGFSGNTIYF.